These T cell receptor beta chains were read from a single sample in a study of cytomegalovirus exposure and HLA in healthy donors. TCRdb's copy holds only in-frame clones and misses some; the assay was immunoSEQ multiplex PCR. The sample records 110,000 to 150,000 clones, roughly 80% being singletons. The sequencing input was PBMCs. The receptors stem from a woman between 45 and 60 years old in good health and CMV-seropositive. Each CDR3 is given with its conserved first and last residue. D genes are given only for firm matches. Size is stated for part of the rows, as once, few or many counts, or as a class when the clone is expanded.

cdr3_aa cdr3_nt d_call j_call v_call cdr3_length clone_size
CASSYYRGLAQHF TGTGCCAGCAGTTACTACAGGGGGCTGGCCCAGCATTTT TRBD1 TRBJ1-5 TRBV6-5 13 few
CASRPTGIDNQPQHF TGTGCCAGCAGACCGACAGGGATTGATAATCAGCCCCAGCATTTT TRBD1 TRBJ1-5 TRBV27 15 -
CASSLGHLTGELFF TGTGCCAGCAGCCTAGGACACCTCACCGGGGAGCTGTTTTTT - TRBJ2-2 TRBV7-3 14 -
CSGLGGQESTDTQYF TGCAGCGGCCTTGGGGGACAGGAGTCTACAGATACGCAGTATTTT TRBD1 TRBJ2-3 TRBV29-1 15 -
CAWSQGAGTEAFF TGTGCCTGGAGTCAAGGGGCCGGGACTGAAGCTTTCTTT - TRBJ1-1 TRBV30 13 -
CASSTPGTAYEQYF TGTGCCAGTAGTACCCCAGGGACAGCATACGAGCAGTACTTC TRBD1 TRBJ2-7 TRBV19 14 -
CASSGTGKGDTQYF TGTGCCAGTTCTGGAACAGGGAAGGGAGATACGCAGTATTTT - TRBJ2-3 TRBV19 14 -
CASRGTGGAYGYTF TGTGCCAGCAGGGGGACAGGGGGCGCTTATGGCTACACCTTC TRBD1 TRBJ1-2 TRBV6-1 14 -
CASSRGLAVNTGELFF TGTGCCAGCAGCCGGGGACTAGCGGTGAACACCGGGGAGCTGTTTTTT TRBD2 TRBJ2-2 TRBV7-2 16 -
CASSPGETQYF TGTGCCAGTTCGCCCGGAGAGACCCAGTACTTC - TRBJ2-5 TRBV18 11 -
CASSQVPRGAGNTQYF TGCGCCAGCAGCCAAGTCCCCCGGGGGGCCGGCAATACGCAGTATTTT - TRBJ2-3 TRBV4-3 16 -
CSSSFPSGGAVRVDTQYF TGTTCCAGCAGCTTTCCCAGCGGGGGGGCCGTTCGTGTAGATACGCAGTATTTT TRBD2 TRBJ2-3 TRBV7-9 18 once
CASSTDVRGGYTF TGTGCCAGCAGTACGGATGTGCGAGGGGGCTACACCTTC - TRBJ1-2 TRBV6-6 13 -
CASSYSGAGRTEKLFF TGTGCCAGCAGTTACAGCGGGGCAGGGCGGACTGAAAAACTGTTTTTT - TRBJ1-4 TRBV6-5 16 -
CASSPQYTEAFF TGTGCCAGCAGTCCGCAGTACACTGAAGCTTTCTTT - TRBJ1-1 TRBV28 12 once
CASTSGGASSYNEQFF TGTGCCAGCACCTCCGGGGGGGCCAGCTCCTACAATGAGCAGTTCTTC TRBD2 TRBJ2-1 TRBV11-2 16 -
CASDRLEETQYF TGTGCCAGCGACAGGTTAGAAGAGACCCAGTACTTC - TRBJ2-5 TRBV2 12 -
CASSPDRGGETQYF TGCGCCAGCAGCCCGGACAGGGGAGGAGAGACCCAGTACTTC TRBD1 TRBJ2-5 TRBV5-1 14 few
CASRRYRDEQYF TGTGCCAGCAGGAGGTACCGGGACGAGCAGTACTTC - TRBJ2-7 TRBV6-1 12 few
CASSAEGGRAFF TGTGCCAGCAGCGCAGAAGGAGGGAGAGCTTTCTTT - TRBJ1-1 TRBV9 12 -
CASSLGPGTPELFF TGTGCCAGCAGCTTAGGCCCCGGGACTCCGGAGCTGTTTTTT - TRBJ2-2 TRBV11-2 14 -
CASSQDRGQETQYF TGTGCTAGCAGCCAGGACAGGGGGCAAGAGACCCAGTACTTC TRBD1 TRBJ2-5 TRBV7-7 14 once
CASSGQGAGETQYF TGCGCCAGCAGCGGACAGGGGGCTGGTGAGACCCAGTACTTC TRBD1 TRBJ2-5 TRBV5-1 14 few